The clone carrying this TCR beta chain was counted only a few times. The antigen is undetermined. TCRdb analysed the 5' RACE reads with MiXCR anew, one entry per CDR3 protein. This sample has around 250,000 distinct CDR3 sequences, with roughly 13% found just once. This specimen comes from a study of identical twins. Whole-study results and caveats: Conclusions were based on cross-sectional statistical analysis, without following the same donors. Cord blood beta clonotypes present at high abundance carried fewer insertions; no such pattern appeared in memory repertoires.

These data were likewise used in another study, on yellow fever vaccine responses in identical twins.

Material for sequencing was memory (CD45RO+) T cells sorted from blood. The TCR originated in a woman under 30 in good health.

In DNA, the CDR3 is TGTGCCAGCAGGGCGTTTTTGAGGGGACCTAGCACAGATACGCAGTATTTT. Translated, it gives CASRAFLRGPSTDTQYF. The V and J genes are TRBV7-8 and TRBJ2-3; D possibly uses TRBD1 or TRBD2 (5 bases each). V was shortened by 6 bases and J by 0 bases, with 19 bases between the two germline ends. CDR3 length: 17 residues. Germline CDR1 SGHVS, CDR2 FQNEAQ.